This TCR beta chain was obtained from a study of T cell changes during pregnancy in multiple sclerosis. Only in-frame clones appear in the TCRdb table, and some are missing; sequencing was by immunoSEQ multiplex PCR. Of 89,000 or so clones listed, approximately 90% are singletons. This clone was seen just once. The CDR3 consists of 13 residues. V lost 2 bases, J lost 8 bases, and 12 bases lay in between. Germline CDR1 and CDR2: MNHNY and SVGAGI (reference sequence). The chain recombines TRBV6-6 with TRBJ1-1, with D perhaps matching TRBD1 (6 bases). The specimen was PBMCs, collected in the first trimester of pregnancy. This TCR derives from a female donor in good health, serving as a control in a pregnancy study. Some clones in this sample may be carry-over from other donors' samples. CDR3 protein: CASSYTVGGEAFF. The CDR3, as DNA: TGTGCCAGCAGTTACACGGTAGGGGGAGAAGCTTTCTTT.